The 24 T cell receptor beta chains below were found in one sample sequenced in a study of neurological immune-mediated disorders. TCRdb used MiXCR to reprocess the 5' RACE reads, holding one entry per CDR3 protein. The table includes more than 13,000 distinct CDR3 sequences, about 10% detected once. The source material was PBMCs. Receptors originate from a woman aged 40 to 55 in good health.

This clonotype was recorded many times. The rearrangement links TRBV12-3 or TRBV12-4 to TRBJ1-5, with TRBD1 matching 8 bases. This CDR3 has 14 residues. The trim removed 6 bases at V and 9 bases at J, leaving 10 bases unmatched. The CDR3 loop is CASRAGTGPSPQHF. DNA for the CDR3: TGTGCCAGCAGGGCCGGGACAGGACCTTCGCCCCAGCATTTT.

At least ten counts were recorded for this clonotype. The genes are TRBV5-1 and TRBJ2-2, with 12 positions matching TRBD1. This CDR3 has 16 amino acids. The V segment lost 3 bases and the J segment 6 bases; nucleotides outside the gene matches: 6. The germline V gene has CDR1 SGHRS and CDR2 YFSETQ. CDR3 in DNA: TGCGCCAGCAGCTGGCCGGGACAGGGGGCATCCGGGGAGCTGTTTTTT. This translates into CASSWPGQGASGELFF.

Ten or more counts support this clonotype. V and J are TRBV28 and TRBJ2-3; TRBD2 is a possible D gene (5 bases). This CDR3 has 15 residues. Germline V gene data show CDR1 as MDHEN and CDR2 as SYDVKM. V was shortened by 2 bases and J by 2 bases, with 11 bases between the two germline ends. The CDR3 loop reads CASSLVSRVTDTQYF. The CDR3 DNA reads TGTGCCAGCAGTTTAGTTTCGAGGGTCACAGATACGCAGTATTTT.

This clonotype came up many times. V usage is TRBV7-6 and J usage is TRBJ2-7; 9 positions agree with TRBD1. The CDR3 is 14 residues long. V trimming: 4 bases; J trimming: 4 bases; junction bases outside the gene matches: 5. CDR1 is SGHVS and CDR2 is FNYEAQ in the germline V gene. This CDR3 is CASSWGTGSYEQYF. For the CDR3, the DNA is TGTGCCAGCAGCTGGGGGACAGGGTCGTACGAGCAGTACTTC.

The chain links TRBV28 to TRBJ2-3, with 10 bases matching TRBD2. The V gene's germline CDR1 is MDHEN and CDR2 SYDVKM. V shed 6 bases and J 3 bases; nucleotides not matched to a gene: 6. This CDR3 comprises 15 residues. CDR3: CASRGAGGVTDTQYF. The CDR3 DNA sequence: TGTGCCAGCAGGGGAGCGGGAGGGGTAACAGATACGCAGTATTTT.

At least ten counts were recorded for this clonotype. The chain links TRBV27 to TRBJ2-7; D tentatively reads TRBD1 or TRBD2 (5 bases each). CDR1 and CDR2 from the germline V gene are MNHEY and SMNVEV (reference sequence). CDR3 length equals 15 residues. Trimming took off 0 bases at V and 6 bases at J, with 15 bases between the two ends. The CDR3 is CASSLSWGPNIEQYF. Here the CDR3 DNA reads TGTGCCAGCAGTTTATCTTGGGGACCGAACATCGAGCAGTACTTC.

As regards this clonotype: The missing conserved phenylalanine or tryptophan at the end of this CDR3 makes a read error likely. The genes are TRBV3-1 and TRBJ2-5; the D is unclear. Deletions cut 0 bases from V and 5 bases from J, with 10 bases between. In germline, CDR1 is LGHDT, CDR2 YNNKEL (reference sequence). The CDR3 covers 14 residues. The CDR3 loop reads CASSQDPASETQYN. The CDR3 DNA reads TGTGCCAGCAGCCAAGATCCAGCGTCGGAGACCCAGTACAAC.

This clonotype was picked up many times. The V and J genes are TRBV14 and TRBJ2-1; D not resolved. V was pared by 6 bases and J by 11 bases, with 14 bases between. The germline V gene encodes CDR1 SGHDN and CDR2 FVKESK. The CDR3 is 12 residues long. The CDR3 nucleotides are TGTGCCAGCAGTCAATCGATGAGGAAGCAGTTCTTC. It is translated as CASSQSMRKQFF.

This rearrangement joins TRBV7-8 to TRBJ2-7, with 7 bases fitting TRBD2. Germline assignment: CDR1 SGHVS and CDR2 FQNEAQ. The CDR3 sequence is 15 residues long. V lost 1 base and J lost 7; bases outside the gene matches: 10. CDR3 DNA: TGTGCCAGCAGCTTAGGTCCGGGGCCGGGGGGTGAGCAGTACTTC. Translating it yields CASSLGPGPGGEQYF.

Ten or more counts support this clonotype. This chain joins TRBV5-4 and TRBJ2-5, with D perhaps matching TRBD1 (5 bases). Looked up from germline, CDR1 is SGHNT and CDR2 is YYREEE (reference sequence). V lost 1 base and J 1 base, leaving 8 bases between the germline ends. The CDR3 runs to 14 residues. CDR3 sequence: CASSLRQGQETQYF. In DNA, the CDR3 is TGTGCCAGCAGCTTGAGGCAGGGCCAAGAGACCCAGTACTTC. Complete variable domain (other parts from reference TRBV5-4 and TRBJ2-5): ETGVTQSPTHLIKTRGQQVTLRCSSQSGHNTVSWYQQALGQGPQFIFQYYREEENGRGNFPPRFSGLQFPNYSSELNVNALELDDSALYLCASSLRQGQETQYFGPGTRLLVL.

This clonotype showed up many times. The gene calls are TRBV27 and TRBJ2-5, with unresolved D. The germline V gene has CDR1 MNHEY and CDR2 SMNVEV (reference sequence). The CDR3 covers 14 residues. V was clipped by 7 bases and J by 5 bases, with 17 bases between them. CDR3 nucleotide sequence: TGTGCCAGCATTTCAGTTTTGGCGCCCGAGACCCAGTACTTC. This translates into CASISVLAPETQYF.

This clonotype was counted ten times or more. V is TRBV29-1 and J is TRBJ2-1; TRBD2 matches at 7 bases. Germline loops: CDR1 SQVTM, CDR2 ANQGSEA. CDR3 size: 15 residues. V gave up 7 bases and J gave up 2 bases; unmatched junction bases: 11. CDR3 DNA sequence: TGCAGCGCTCGACCTCCGGCGGGGGCCTACAATGAGCAGTTCTTC. This translates into CSARPPAGAYNEQFF.

This clonotype was seen repeatedly, ten times or more. The chain has TRBV20-1 and TRBJ2-1; the match to TRBD2 covers 14 bases. This CDR3 has 17 amino acids. Germline-derived CDR1 and CDR2 are DFQATT and SNEGSKA (reference sequence). The junction had 9 bases not matched to a gene; V was cut back by 3 bases and J by 5 bases. CDR3 nucleotides: TGCAGTGCTAGTGGCGGGCGACTAGCGGGAGGGGACAATGAGCAGTTCTTC. Translation: CSASGGRLAGGDNEQFF.

This clonotype was picked up many times. The chain recombines TRBV7-8 with TRBJ1-5, with 7 positions matching TRBD1. V was clipped by 1 base and J by 0 bases; unmatched bases: 6. Per the germline V gene, CDR1 is SGHVS and CDR2 is FQNEAQ. The CDR3 runs to 17 residues. In nucleotides, the CDR3 is TGTGCCAGCAGCTTAGACGGGACAGCCTATAGCAATCAGCCCCAGCATTTT. It is translated as CASSLDGTAYSNQPQHF. Full variable domain (missing parts from reference TRBV7-8 and TRBJ1-5): GAGVSQSPRYKVAKRGQDVALRCDPISGHVSLFWYQQALGQGPEFLTYFQNEAQLDKSGLPSDRFFAERPEGSVSTLKIQRTQQEDSAVYLCASSLDGTAYSNQPQHFGDGTRLSIL.

This clonotype was observed at least ten times. The J gene is TRBJ2-3, the V gene TRBV7-8, with D hard to call. V dropped 0 bases and J dropped 1 base, with 11 bases sitting between them. Per germline, CDR1 SGHVS and CDR2 FQNEAQ. This CDR3 comprises 16 residues. For the CDR3, the DNA is TGTGCCAGCAGCTTAGCCCTATCCGCGGGCACAGATACGCAGTATTTT. Its translation is CASSLALSAGTDTQYF.

This clonotype came up many times. This rearrangement joins TRBV5-1 to TRBJ2-1, with 12 nucleotides matching TRBD2. Germline-derived CDR1 and CDR2 are SGHRS and YFSETQ. V dropped 4 bases and J dropped 6; count of bases not matched to a gene: 5. The CDR3 is 15 amino acids. The CDR3 loop is CASSPGLAGPNEQFF. Here the CDR3 DNA reads TGCGCCAGCAGCCCCGGACTAGCGGGGCCCAATGAGCAGTTCTTC.

This clonotype was seen many times. The chain couples TRBV9 to TRBJ2-3; D is possibly TRBD1 or TRBD2 (7 bases each). The CDR3 sequence is 15 residues long. V was shortened by 3 bases and J by 6 bases, with 17 bases between the two germline ends. The germline CDR1 and CDR2 sequences are SGDLS and YYNGEE. The chain's CDR3 is CASSGGGQSLDTQYF. The DNA of the CDR3 is TGTGCCAGCAGCGGCGGGGGACAGTCGCTTGATACGCAGTATTTT. Using reference TRBV9 and TRBJ2-3 for the parts outside the CDR3, the full variable domain is DSGVTQTPKHLITATGQRVTLRCSPRSGDLSVYWYQQSLDQGLQFLIQYYNGEERAKGNILERFSAQQFPDLHSELNLSSLELGDSALYFCASSGGGQSLDTQYFGPGTRLTVL.

There are many counts of this clonotype. This chain connects TRBV5-1 to TRBJ2-3, with 8 bases fitting TRBD1. The CDR3 is 15 amino acids. CDR1 SGHRS and CDR2 YFSETQ come from the germline V gene. Unmatched junction bases numbered 16, after V lost 10 bases and J lost 6 bases. The CDR3 coding sequence is TGCGCCTCCCAAGGTGGACAGGGAGAATTGGATACGCAGTATTTT. It specifies CASQGGQGELDTQYF.

This clonotype was found many times. V and J are TRBV12-3 or TRBV12-4 and TRBJ2-1; unclear D gene. The CDR3 contains 14 residues. V lost 3 bases to trimming and J lost 8 bases, with 14 bases between them. The chain's CDR3 is CASSLIPIEDEQFF. DNA of the CDR3: TGTGCCAGCAGTTTGATTCCGATTGAGGATGAGCAGTTCTTC.

J is TRBJ2-1 and V is TRBV4-1; 9 bases align to TRBD2. CDR1 is MGHRA, CDR2 YSYEKL, per germline. The CDR3 has 16 residues. Trimming removed 0 bases from V and 9 bases from J; junction bases left unmatched: 9. As DNA, the CDR3 is TGCGCCAGCAGCCAAGAAAATAGCGGGAGCGCGGGTGAGCAGTTCTTC. It is translated as CASSQENSGSAGEQFF.

This clonotype has ten or more counts. The rearrangement links TRBV5-1 to TRBJ2-1; D is possibly TRBD1 (5 bases). This CDR3 has 14 amino acids. From germline, CDR1 is SGHRS and CDR2 YFSETQ. V gave up 3 bases and J gave up 5 bases, with 12 bases separating them. The CDR3 protein is CASSSREFDNEQFF. Here the CDR3 DNA reads TGCGCCAGCAGCTCCAGGGAATTTGACAATGAGCAGTTCTTC.

This clonotype was seen at least ten times. This sequence joins TRBV20-1 and TRBJ2-1; TRBD2 agrees at 10 bases. Germline V gene data show CDR1 as DFQATT and CDR2 as SNEGSKA (reference sequence). V was clipped by 2 bases and J by 10 bases; unmatched bases: 8. CDR3 size: 14 residues. The CDR3 spells CSARFTSGTAEQFF. The CDR3 coding sequence is TGCAGTGCTAGATTCACTAGCGGGACTGCCGAGCAGTTCTTC.

The sample holds many counts of this clonotype. The V and J genes are TRBV20-1 and TRBJ1-5; TRBD1 matches 7 bases. In germline, CDR1 is DFQATT, CDR2 SNEGSKA (reference sequence). The CDR3 is made up of 13 amino acids. Trimming at V came to 6 bases and at J to 0 bases, leaving 2 bases not matched to a gene. The chain's CDR3 is CSAGTASNQPQHF. Here the CDR3 DNA reads TGCAGTGCCGGGACAGCTAGCAATCAGCCCCAGCATTTT.

This clonotype was detected ten times or more. V is TRBV20-1 and J is TRBJ1-1; possible D gene TRBD1, 6 bases. CDR1 and CDR2 from the germline V gene are DFQATT and SNEGSKA (reference sequence). This CDR3 has 13 residues. V was cut by 3 bases and J by 0 bases, with 8 bases left in between. CDR3 in amino acids: CSARQGLNTEAFF. The CDR3 nucleotides are TGCAGTGCTAGGCAGGGGCTGAACACTGAAGCTTTCTTT.